The 27 T cell receptor beta chains below all came from one sample that was sequenced in a study of blood T cells in healthy people across ages. A second roughly 6 to 11 cycle PCR used barcoded and J-beta primers. Each CDR3 protein is one row after TCRdb ran MiXCR on the 5' RACE reads. The sample has about 800,000 distinct CDR3 sequences; 20% to 25% are singletons. This sample also belongs to another study, concerning T cells of mothers and their children.

Sequencing was carried out using blood. The receptors derive from a boy aged 10-17 years in good health.

The V call is TRBV28, the J call TRBJ2-5, with 9 bases fitting TRBD2. Near its end, the DNA agrees better with TRBJ2-1, so the J call may be wrong. This CDR3 has 12 amino acids. CDR1 and CDR2 (germline): MDHEN, SYDVKM. The CDR3 loop reads CASKVAGAEQFF. The CDR3 DNA reads as TGTGCCAGCAAGGTAGCGGGGGCCGAGCAGTTCTTC.

The gene calls are TRBV9 and TRBJ2-7; D perhaps matches TRBD1 (7 bases). Germline assignment: CDR1 SGDLS and CDR2 YYNGEE. The CDR3 is 16 residues long. The V gene lost 4 bases and the J gene lost 3 bases, with 20 bases spanning the gap. The CDR3 region is CASSPNHRGGLYEQYF. The CDR3 DNA reads as TGTGCCAGCAGCCCCAACCACAGGGGAGGCCTCTACGAGCAGTACTTC.

This rearrangement joins TRBV11-1 to TRBJ2-7; D may correspond to TRBD1 or TRBD2 (6 bases each). CDR1 is SGHAT and CDR2 is FQDESV in the germline V gene (reference sequence). V dropped 5 bases and J dropped 0 bases, with 17 bases sitting between them. CDR3 length equals 16 residues. CDR3 DNA: TGTGCCAGCAGCAACAGGGACTGGACGAACTCCTACGAGCAGTACTTC. Translation gives CASSNRDWTNSYEQYF.

This clonotype came up a few times. The V call is TRBV24-1, the J call TRBJ2-6; D ambiguous. With 3 bases removed from V and 2 bases from J, the gap between germline ends came to 7 bases. Germline V gene data show CDR1 as KGHDR and CDR2 as SFDVKD. The CDR3 runs 15 residues. The CDR3 sequence is CATSDNTPGANVLTF. CDR3 DNA: TGTGCCACCAGTGATAATACTCCTGGGGCCAACGTCCTGACTTTC.

This chain uses TRBV2 with TRBJ2-5, with a weak D call TRBD2 (6 bases). The J call is doubtful: the DNA matches TRBJ2-1 better. CDR3 length: 11 residues. The germline V gene encodes CDR1 SNHLY and CDR2 FYNNEI. CDR3: CASSGDSEQFF. In nucleotides, the CDR3 is TGTGCCAGCAGCGGGGACTCCGAGCAGTTCTTC.

In its sample, this clonotype was seen a few times. The rearrangement links TRBV29-1 to TRBJ1-1; 7 bases fit TRBD1. The germline V gene has CDR1 SQVTM and CDR2 ANQGSEA. CDR3 length equals 11 residues. V gave up 7 bases and J gave up 4 bases; unmatched junction bases: 3. CDR3 in amino acids: CSAYRGTEAFF. The CDR3 nucleotides are TGCAGCGCCTACAGGGGCACTGAAGCTTTCTTT.

The gene calls are TRBV27 and TRBJ1-1; D is undetermined. The CDR3 has 13 residues. The germline CDR1 and CDR2 sequences are MNHEY and SMNVEV (reference sequence). V was pared by 6 bases and J by 4 bases, with 12 bases between. CDR3 residues: CASSLAGSTEAFF. In DNA form, the CDR3 reads TGTGCCAGCAGCCTGGCGGGGTCCACTGAAGCTTTCTTT.

This sequence joins TRBV5-1 and TRBJ2-1; D unresolved. V was shortened by 1 base and J by 6 bases, with 11 bases between the two germline ends. CDR1 SGHRS and CDR2 YFSETQ come from the germline V gene. This CDR3 is 14 amino acids long. The CDR3 protein is CASSLRTSGNEQFF. DNA of the CDR3: TGCGCCAGCAGCTTGAGGACCTCCGGCAATGAGCAGTTCTTC.

In its sample, this clonotype was seen a few times. The chain uses TRBV11-2 and TRBJ2-7; D unresolved. V was pared by 0 bases and J by 2 bases, with 14 bases between. CDR3 size: 16 residues. Per germline, CDR1 SGHAT and CDR2 FQNNGV. The CDR3 bases are TGTGCCAGCAGCTTAGATCGGGTGAGCGCGACCTACGAGCAGTACTTC. Its protein is CASSLDRVSATYEQYF.

This clonotype was counted only a few times. This chain connects TRBV12-3 or TRBV12-4 to TRBJ2-5; 8 bases agree with TRBD2. The tail of the sequence fits TRBJ2-1 better, so the J call may be wrong. The CDR3 length is 18 residues. The DNA for the CDR3 is TGTGCCAGCAGTTTAGCGCCCTTAGCGGGAAGTCTGAACAATGAGCAGTTCTTC. Translation: CASSLAPLAGSLNNEQFF.

This clonotype was counted a few times. J is TRBJ2-5 and V is TRBV20-1; 10 bases are a match to TRBD2. J gave up 5 bases and V 2 bases, and 14 bases lay outside the gene matches. The CDR3 is 17 residues long. The germline V gene encodes CDR1 DFQATT and CDR2 SNEGSKA (reference sequence). In nucleotides, the CDR3 is TGCAGTGCTAGACTCGGGGGAGCGGGAGGGCCGTTGGAGACCCAGTACTTC. This encodes CSARLGGAGGPLETQYF.

V gene TRBV29-1 combines with J gene TRBJ2-5, with TRBD1 identical over 9 bases. The CDR3 loop spans 15 amino acids. Germline assignment: CDR1 SQVTM and CDR2 ANQGSEA. Trimming took 5 bases from V and 5 from J; bases not matched to a gene: 12. The CDR3 DNA reads as TGCAGCGTTCCCCTTCCCCCGGGACAGGGCGAGACCCAGTACTTC. This translates into CSVPLPPGQGETQYF.

Note on this clonotype: One junction end does not reproduce the germline sequence, and a read error may be involved. This chain uses TRBV12-3 or TRBV12-4 with TRBJ2-2; TRBD2 matches 13 bases. The CDR3 consists of 17 residues. CDR3: CASSRTSGSRYTGELFF. The CDR3 DNA reads TGTGCCAGCAGTCGGACTAGCGGGAGTCGGTACACCGGGGAACTGTTTTTT.

The gene calls are TRBV7-2 and TRBJ2-5; 7 nucleotides agree with TRBD1. The assigned J gene may be wrong: the sequence end matches TRBJ2-7 better. Per germline, CDR1 SGHTA and CDR2 FQGNSA. This CDR3 has 14 residues. CDR3 sequence (DNA): TGTGCCAGCAGCCCAGAACCAGGGGGCTACGAGCAGTACTTC. It translates to CASSPEPGGYEQYF.

To note about this clonotype: A read error may account for a junction end that differs from germline. This chain uses TRBV29-1 with TRBJ1-6, with a weak D call TRBD1 (5 bases). The CDR3 runs 12 residues. Per germline, CDR1 SQVTM and CDR2 ANQGSEA. CDR3 bases: TGCAGCGTGACGGAGGGGAATTCGCCCCTCCACTTT. Protein: CSVTEGNSPLHF. The full variable domain, in which reference TRBV29-1 and TRBJ1-6 provide the parts outside the CDR3, is SAVISQKPSRDICQRGTSLTIQCQVDSQVTMMFWYRQQPGQSLTLIATANQGSEATYESGFVIDKFPISRPNLTFSTLTVSNMSPEDSSIYLCSVTEGNSPLHFGNGTRLTVT.

This chain links TRBV4-1 with TRBJ2-2, with D hard to call. The CDR3 is 16 residues long. Germline CDR1 MGHRA, CDR2 YSYEKL. Trimming stripped 5 bases from V and 0 bases from J, with 13 bases between. The CDR3 bases are TGCGCCAGCAGCTTATTCCAGCCGACGAACACCGGGGAGCTGTTTTTT. Its protein is CASSLFQPTNTGELFF.

This clonotype was observed a handful of times. J is TRBJ2-5 and V is TRBV11-2, with TRBD2 identical over 9 bases. CDR1 is SGHAT and CDR2 is FQNNGV in the germline V gene. This CDR3 has 15 residues. V trimming: 4 bases; J trimming: 4 bases; junction bases outside the gene matches: 7. CDR3 nucleotides: TGTGCCAGCAGCTCCATAGCGGGAGAGGGAGAGACCCAGTACTTC. Protein: CASSSIAGEGETQYF.

The chain couples TRBV30 to TRBJ2-5, with D perhaps TRBD2 (5 bases). Trimming took 3 bases from V and 4 from J, leaving 15 bases between them. The CDR3 extends over 14 amino acids. The germline V gene has CDR1 GTSNPN and CDR2 SVGIG (reference sequence). Written as DNA, the CDR3 is TGTGCCTGGAGCGCATCGTTGGAGGCAGAGACCCAGTACTTC. It encodes CAWSASLEAETQYF.

The chain combines TRBV28 with TRBJ1-1, with D maybe TRBD1 (6 bases). Trimming shortened V by 4 bases and J by 3 bases, and 24 bases separated the two germline ends. Germline CDR1 and CDR2: MDHEN and SYDVKM. This CDR3 is 18 amino acids long. The CDR3 region is CASSSWGGGKSWDTEAFF. DNA of the CDR3: TGTGCCAGCAGTTCTTGGGGGGGGGGCAAAAGTTGGGACACTGAAGCTTTCTTT.

The rearrangement joins TRBV7-6 to TRBJ2-7, with 7 bases matching TRBD1. V dropped 1 base and J dropped 2; count of bases not matched to a gene: 14. The CDR3 length is 18 residues. The germline CDR1 and CDR2 sequences are SGHVS and FNYEAQ. The CDR3 DNA reads as TGTGCCAGCAGCTTAGACCCCCGGGTCACAGGGGATCCCTACGAGCAGTACGTC. Amino acids: CASSLDPRVTGDPYEQYV.

This clonotype was picked up a small number of times. The V gene is TRBV28, the J gene TRBJ2-7; no clear D gene. The germline gives CDR1 MDHEN, CDR2 SYDVKM. CDR3 length: 13 residues. Trimming stripped 6 bases from V and 0 bases from J, with 9 bases between. The CDR3 here is CASSNRNSYEQYF. DNA for the CDR3: TGTGCCAGCAGCAATAGGAACTCCTACGAGCAGTACTTC.

The chain links TRBV20-1 to TRBJ2-7; D remains unclear. The CDR3 sequence is 12 residues long. Germline CDR1 and CDR2: DFQATT and SNEGSKA (reference sequence). Trimming left V 4 bases short and J 0 bases short, with 7 bases between. CDR3 bases: TGCAGTGCTACCAGGAGCTCCTACGAGCAGTACTTC. It translates to CSATRSSYEQYF.

This chain connects TRBV9 to TRBJ2-7, with 10 bases aligning to TRBD1. Unmatched junction bases numbered 11, after V lost 4 bases and J lost 7 bases. Germline CDR1 is SGDLS and CDR2 is YYNGEE. The CDR3 covers 15 residues. This chain's CDR3 is CASSTGQGLTGEQYF. DNA for the CDR3: TGTGCCAGCAGCACGGGACAGGGGCTAACTGGTGAGCAGTACTTC.

The chain has TRBV24-1 and TRBJ2-2, with 7 bases matching TRBD1. The V gene end was trimmed by 0 bases and the J gene end by 4 bases; junction bases not matched to a gene: 13. The CDR3 length is 19 residues. Germline loops: CDR1 KGHDR, CDR2 SFDVKD. CDR3 sequence reads: CATSDLNRGPEAPTGELFF. CDR3 coding DNA: TGTGCCACCAGTGATTTGAACAGGGGACCCGAGGCCCCCACCGGGGAGCTGTTTTTT.

This clonotype was found a few times. The genes are TRBV20-1 and TRBJ2-1; 8 bases line up with TRBD2. V trimming: 6 bases; J trimming: 7 bases; junction bases outside the gene matches: 8. This CDR3 is built from 13 residues. Germline CDR1 is DFQATT and CDR2 is SNEGSKA (reference sequence). The DNA of the CDR3 is TGCAGTGCCACCGGGACTAGTGCAAATGAGCAGTTCTTC. This sequence encodes CSATGTSANEQFF.

Only a few counts were recorded for this clonotype. This chain uses TRBV12-3 or TRBV12-4 with TRBJ1-3; D unresolved. CDR3 size: 11 residues. V lost 8 bases to trimming and J lost 3 bases, with 5 bases between them. CDR3 sequence reads: CASGNGNTIYF. The CDR3, as DNA: TGTGCCAGCGGAAATGGAAACACCATATATTTT.

This clonotype was found a few times. The rearrangement uses TRBV20-1 and TRBJ1-2, with a weak D call TRBD1 (6 bases). Between the trimmed V and J ends, which lost 0 bases and 5 bases, there was a span of 16 bases. CDR1 DFQATT and CDR2 SNEGSKA come from the germline V gene (reference sequence). CDR3 length equals 15 residues. The CDR3 nucleotides are TGCAGTGCTAGAGATCCCCTGACAGGATTTTATGGCTACACCTTC. This sequence encodes CSARDPLTGFYGYTF.